These 23 T cell receptor beta chains came from one sample sequenced in a study of T cell repertoires in cytomegalovirus infection. Their antigen targets remain unknown. TCRdb independently ran MiXCR on the reads; one entry per CDR3 protein. The sample has 750,000 to 950,000 distinct CDR3 sequences, under 35% seen once. This specimen was cultured CD8+ T cells from PBMCs, taken from culture after CMV antigen stimulation. The source of these receptors is a human donor in good health (CMV status not recorded). Some clones in this sample may be carry-over from other donors' samples.

The genes are TRBV15 and TRBJ2-2; TRBD1 agrees at 10 bases. Germline V lookup: CDR1 LNHNV, CDR2 YYDKDF (reference sequence). This CDR3 is 16 amino acids long. The junction had 3 bases not matched to a gene; V was cut back by 1 base and J by 4 bases. The CDR3: CATSRVGQGSTGELFF. The CDR3 bases are TGTGCCACCAGCAGAGTGGGACAGGGGAGCACCGGGGAGCTGTTTTTT. Full variable domain (outside the CDR3, taken from reference TRBV15 and TRBJ2-2): DAMVIQNPRYQVTQFGKPVTLSCSQTLNHNVMYWYQQKSSQAPKLLFHYYDKDFNNEADTPDNFQSRRPNTSFCFLDIRSPGLGDTAMYLCATSRVGQGSTGELFFGEGSRLTVL.

This clonotype was observed many times. This chain connects TRBV7-8 to TRBJ2-1; the D is unclear. The ends were cut back, 1 base at V and 6 bases at J, with 13 bases in the middle. This CDR3 spans 15 amino acids. Looked up from germline, CDR1 is SGHVS and CDR2 is FQNEAQ. CDR3 sequence (DNA): TGTGCCAGCAGCTTAGATGGGCTCCATGCCAATGAGCAGTTCTTC. Protein product: CASSLDGLHANEQFF.

The rearrangement uses TRBV29-1 and TRBJ2-1, with D possibly called TRBD1 or TRBD2 (6 bases each). V lost 4 bases and J lost 2, with 15 bases in between. Germline CDR1 reads SQVTM; CDR2 reads ANQGSEA. The CDR3 runs to 15 residues. The CDR3, as DNA: TGCAGCGTTGGAAGGGGGGTCGGCCCCTACAATGAGCAGTTCTTC. This gives the protein CSVGRGVGPYNEQFF.

The rearrangement links TRBV28 to TRBJ1-1, with no clear D. Trimming took 5 bases from V and 0 from J, leaving 16 bases between them. In germline, CDR1 is MDHEN, CDR2 SYDVKM. The CDR3 is 16 amino acids. CDR3 in amino acids: CASSLPPGDMNTEAFF. The CDR3 region has the DNA TGTGCCAGCAGTCTCCCCCCTGGGGATATGAACACTGAAGCTTTCTTT.

This clonotype was observed once. V usage is TRBV19 and J usage is TRBJ2-3; no clear D gene. This CDR3 spans 16 amino acids. V lost 1 base, J lost 2 bases, and 13 bases lay in between. From germline, CDR1 is LNHDA and CDR2 SQIVND (reference sequence). CDR3 protein: CASSIAPTADTDTQYF. As DNA, the CDR3 is TGTGCCAGTAGTATAGCACCTACCGCCGACACAGATACGCAGTATTTT.

This rearrangement joins TRBV7-6 to TRBJ2-1, with D possibly matching TRBD2 (5 bases). CDR3 length equals 15 residues. V lost 5 bases to trimming and J lost 0 bases, with 11 bases between them. Per the germline V gene, CDR1 is SGHVS and CDR2 is FNYEAQ. CDR3 in amino acids: CASSGLGSSYNEQFF. The CDR3 DNA follows: TGTGCCAGCAGCGGGCTGGGGAGCTCCTACAATGAGCAGTTCTTC.

V is TRBV2 and J is TRBJ1-1; D may be TRBD1 (5 bases). With 4 bases removed from V and 4 bases from J, the gap between germline ends came to 10 bases. The germline V gene has CDR1 SNHLY and CDR2 FYNNEI. The CDR3 is 13 residues long. The CDR3 here is CASSGMGGTEAFF. The DNA of the CDR3 is TGTGCCAGCAGTGGGATGGGGGGCACTGAAGCTTTCTTT. Full variable domain (rest looked up from reference TRBV2 and TRBJ1-1): EPEVTQTPSHQVTQMGQEVILRCVPISNHLYFYWYRQILGQKVEFLVSFYNNEISEKSEIFDDQFSVERPDGSNFTLKIRSTKLEDSAMYFCASSGMGGTEAFFGQGTRLTVV.

A few counts support this clonotype. This sequence joins TRBV11-2 and TRBJ2-3; D remains ambiguous. Germline V CDR1 and CDR2: SGHAT, FQNNGV. The CDR3 totals 14 residues. Trimming removed 9 bases at V and 2 bases at J, with 15 bases between. The CDR3 sequence: CASDAASATDTQYF. CDR3 sequence (DNA): TGTGCCAGTGATGCCGCCTCGGCCACAGATACGCAGTATTTT.

A word on this clonotype: One end of the junction does not line up with germline, which may come from a read error. CDR3 region: CAGSLYPEAFF. As DNA, the CDR3 is TGTGCCGGCAGCTTATACCCGGAAGCTTTCTTT. The chain joins TRBV7-4 to TRBJ1-1; no clear D gene. Per germline, CDR1 SGHVT and CDR2 SQSDAQ. The CDR3 extends over 11 amino acids.

This clonotype has a handful of counts. The chain is built from TRBV25-1 and TRBJ2-7; no clear D. V was trimmed by 0 bases and J by 4 bases, leaving 7 bases between them. The CDR3 runs 13 residues. Germline V gene data show CDR1 as MGHDK and CDR2 as SYGVNS. The CDR3 protein is CASSEYPFYEQYF. In nucleotides, the CDR3 is TGTGCCAGCAGTGAATATCCGTTTTACGAGCAGTACTTC.

This chain connects TRBV11-3 to TRBJ2-2; TRBD2 agrees at 9 bases. The V segment lost 0 bases and the J segment 6 bases; nucleotides outside the gene matches: 8. In germline, CDR1 is SGHNT, CDR2 YENEEA. This CDR3 contains 17 residues. The CDR3 bases are TGTGCCAGCAGCTTAGAGGCGATAGCGGGGGCAGCCGGGGAGCTGTTTTTT. Translating it yields CASSLEAIAGAAGELFF.

This clonotype was seen a single time. V gene TRBV10-3 combines with J gene TRBJ2-1; D gene unclear. With 7 bases removed from V and 6 bases from J, the gap between germline ends came to 13 bases. The germline V gene encodes CDR1 ENHRY and CDR2 SYGVKD. The CDR3 spans 13 residues. CDR3: CAIKIGKANEQFF. Written as DNA, the CDR3 is TGTGCCATCAAAATCGGCAAAGCCAATGAGCAGTTCTTC.

J is TRBJ2-1 and V is TRBV28, with TRBD1 matching 7 bases. The CDR3 extends over 15 amino acids. V dropped 5 bases and J dropped 4; count of bases not matched to a gene: 8. Germline CDR1 and CDR2: MDHEN and SYDVKM. The CDR3 reads CASSGPRQGYNEQFF. CDR3 in DNA: TGTGCCAGCAGTGGCCCCCGACAGGGATACAATGAGCAGTTCTTC.

The chain couples TRBV27 to TRBJ2-7; 8 nucleotides match TRBD2. Germline CDR1 MNHEY, CDR2 SMNVEV (reference sequence). The trim removed 2 bases at V and 7 bases at J, leaving 4 bases unmatched. This CDR3 spans 13 amino acids. This CDR3 reads CASSLRRGDEQYV. The CDR3 bases are TGTGCCAGCAGTTTAAGGCGGGGGGATGAGCAGTACGTC.

The rearrangement links TRBV4-2 to TRBJ1-2, with TRBD1 as a possible D gene (6 bases). The CDR3 loop spans 14 amino acids. V gave up 8 bases and J gave up 0 bases, with 13 bases separating them. Germline CDR1 LGHNA, CDR2 YNFKEQ. DNA of the CDR3: TGTGCCAGCGGGGTCCAGGGGACTAACTATGGCTACACCTTC. The encoded protein is CASGVQGTNYGYTF.

In its sample, this clonotype was seen a few times. The chain couples TRBV6-2 or TRBV6-3 to TRBJ2-7; D may correspond to TRBD1 or TRBD2 (5 bases each). In germline, CDR1 is MNHEY, CDR2 SVGEGT. The V and J ends lost 6 bases and 2 bases respectively, with 20 bases between them. The CDR3 has 16 residues. This CDR3 reads CASRSDDRGEPYEQYV. Here the CDR3 DNA reads TGTGCCAGCAGATCCGACGACAGAGGGGAGCCCTACGAGCAGTACGTC.

This clonotype was observed a few times. The V and J genes are TRBV20-1 and TRBJ1-3; D may be TRBD1 (6 bases). CDR1 is DFQATT, CDR2 SNEGSKA, per germline (reference sequence). Trimming left V 7 bases short and J 2 bases short, with 24 bases between. The CDR3 is made up of 17 amino acids. For the CDR3, the DNA is TGCAGTGTCAGAACCCCCCCTCAGGGGCGTACTGGAAACACCATATATTTT. Protein sequence: CSVRTPPQGRTGNTIYF.

The rearrangement joins TRBV4-1 to TRBJ2-3; TRBD2 matches at 11 bases. The CDR3 contains 16 residues. The J segment lost 6 bases and the V segment lost 0 bases, leaving 5 bases of the junction unmatched. Germline V gene lookup returns CDR1 MGHRA and CDR2 YSYEKL. The chain's CDR3 is CASSQEVTSGVDTQYF. In nucleotides, the CDR3 is TGCGCCAGCAGCCAAGAAGTGACTAGCGGGGTCGATACGCAGTATTTT.

V usage is TRBV4-1 and J usage is TRBJ1-1, with unresolved D. The CDR3 contains 14 residues. Trimming pared 4 bases from V and 3 bases from J, leaving 12 bases between. The germline CDR1 and CDR2 sequences are MGHRA and YSYEKL. In nucleotides, the CDR3 is TGCGCCAGCAGCCGTCTGGACGGGGACACTGAAGCTTTCTTT. As protein: CASSRLDGDTEAFF.

This clonotype was seen only a few times. A much larger clone differs from this one at a single base, so this may be a read error. The chain combines TRBV5-6 with TRBJ2-2, with TRBD2 as a possible D gene (6 bases). This CDR3 region has 12 residues. V was trimmed by 4 bases and J by 7 bases, leaving 8 bases between them. Germline V gene sequence: CDR1 SGHDT, CDR2 YYEEEE. The CDR3 DNA follows: TGTGCCAGCAGCCGGGGGATCGGGGAGCTGTTTTTT. Translated, it gives CASSRGIGELFF.

The chain has TRBV6-2 or TRBV6-3 and TRBJ2-1; tentative D call: TRBD2 (6 bases). Germline loops: CDR1 MNHEY, CDR2 SVGEGT. Between the trimmed V and J ends, which lost 8 bases and 3 bases, there was a span of 11 bases. This CDR3 spans 13 amino acids. CDR3 in amino acids: CASSRGYYNEQFF. Written as DNA, the CDR3 is TGTGCCAGCTCCCGGGGGTACTACAATGAGCAGTTCTTC.

This clonotype was seen a handful of times. The chain uses TRBV27 and TRBJ2-3; D remains ambiguous. Germline V lookup: CDR1 MNHEY, CDR2 SMNVEV (reference sequence). Trimming shortened V by 4 bases and J by 1 base, and 15 bases separated the two germline ends. This CDR3 has 16 residues. For the CDR3, the DNA is TGTGCCAGCAGTTCTTCAGAAACCGGTCGCACAGATACGCAGTATTTT. Translation gives CASSSSETGRTDTQYF.

This clonotype ranks as medium-sized. This chain joins TRBV7-8 and TRBJ2-6, with D possibly matching TRBD2 (6 bases). The CDR3 consists of 15 residues. The V end lost 4 bases, the J end lost 4 bases, and 11 bases lay between the germline ends. Looked up from germline, CDR1 is SGHVS and CDR2 is FQNEAQ. The CDR3 DNA is TGTGCCAGCAGCTACCGGGGGTTCGGGGCCAACGTCCTGACTTTC. Protein sequence: CASSYRGFGANVLTF.